These 4 T cell receptor beta chains were sequenced from one sample in a study of blood T cells in healthy people across ages. Primers used in a second PCR of about 7 to 12 cycles were a sample-barcoded 5' primer and a J-beta primer mix. TCRdb analysed the 5' RACE reads with MiXCR anew, one entry per CDR3 protein. There are 1.5 million to 2 million distinct CDR3 sequences in the sample; 28% occur only once, and over 7% lies in the top ten. Sequencing input: blood. The source is a woman aged 25 to 39 in good health.

This clonotype was seen ten or more times. The chain uses TRBV5-1 and TRBJ1-2; no clear D. Germline CDR1 SGHRS, CDR2 YFSETQ. The CDR3 covers 12 residues. Trimming cost V 0 bases and J 8 bases, with 8 bases left between them. The CDR3 region is CASSLEREGYTF. The DNA for the CDR3 is TGCGCCAGCAGCTTGGAGCGGGAGGGCTACACCTTC.

V gene TRBV12-3 or TRBV12-4 combines with J gene TRBJ1-5, with unresolved D. The CDR3 is 15 residues long. V lost 5 bases, J lost 6 bases, and 17 bases lay in between. CDR3 DNA: TGTGCCAGCAGTAAAAGCCCGGGTACCGGTCAGCCCCAGCATTTT. This sequence encodes CASSKSPGTGQPQHF.

This clonotype was recorded a few times. A single base separates this from a much larger clone, so it may be a read error. The J gene is TRBJ2-7, the V gene TRBV5-1; TRBD1 aligns across 9 bases. Germline V lookup: CDR1 SGHRS, CDR2 YFSETQ. Germline trimming cut 3 bases from V and 7 bases from J; bases unmatched to any gene: 5. This CDR3 comprises 13 residues. The CDR3 nucleotides are TGCGCCAGCAGCTCGGAAGGGACAGGGGAGCAGTACTTC. Residues: CASSSEGTGEQYF.

This clonotype occurred a few times. This chain uses TRBV13 with TRBJ2-5; D tentatively reads TRBD1 or TRBD2 (5 bases each). The V end was cut by 4 bases, the J end by 5 bases, with 20 bases between. Germline V gene data show CDR1 as PRHDT and CDR2 as FYEKMQ (reference sequence). The CDR3 totals 16 residues. The CDR3 DNA reads as TGTGCCAGCAGCTCGGGACCAGACCCAATGTGGGAGACCCAGTACTTC. Its protein is CASSSGPDPMWETQYF. Full variable domain (missing parts from reference TRBV13 and TRBJ2-5): AAGVIQSPRHLIKEKRETATLKCYPIPRHDTVYWYQQGPGQDPQFLISFYEKMQSDKGSIPDRFSAQQFSDYHSELNMSSLELGDSALYFCASSSGPDPMWETQYFGPGTRLLVL.